This TCR beta chain was identified during a study of T cell changes during pregnancy in multiple sclerosis. Only a few counts were recorded for this clone. TCRdb's copy holds only in-frame clones and misses some; the assay was immunoSEQ multiplex PCR. The table shows approximately 41,000 clones, with around 87% occurring only once. The germline gives CDR1 SGHDT, CDR2 YYEEEE. CDR3 length equals 14 residues. The V segment lost 5 bases and the J segment 4 bases; nucleotides outside the gene matches: 6. The input for sequencing was CD4+ T cells from peripheral blood mononuclear cells, taken in the second trimester of pregnancy. The sequence was obtained from a female donor with multiple sclerosis, enrolled in a pregnancy study. This sequence joins TRBV5-6 and TRBJ2-7, with 10 bases matching TRBD1. CDR3 protein: CASRSTGGGYEQYF. Here the CDR3 DNA reads TGTGCCAGCAGATCGACAGGGGGCGGTTACGAGCAGTACTTC. Complete variable domain (other parts from reference TRBV5-6 and TRBJ2-7): DAGVTQSPTHLIKTRGQQVTLRCSPKSGHDTVSWYQQALGQGPQFIFQYYEEEERQRGNFPDRFSGHQFPNYSSELNVNALLLGDSALYLCASRSTGGGYEQYFGPGTRLTVT.